This TCR beta chain came from a study of T cell repertoires in aging, cancer and after chemotherapy. Background on the study: Donors were grouped into six age bands spanning 30 or younger through 70 or older. Patients with glioblastoma brain tumors were sampled before and after temozolomide-based therapy.

In its sample, this clonotype ranks as medium-sized (0.01 to 0.1%). Its specificity is not known. Multiplex touch-down PCR with TRB-A/B primers amplified rearranged V-D-J TRB sequences. A single record per CDR3 protein comes from TCRdb applying MiXCR to the multiplex PCR reads. The table has roughly 18,000 distinct CDR3 sequences, approximately 40% seen once. The CDR3 runs to 14 residues. The V gene's germline CDR1 is SQVTM and CDR2 ANQGSEA. The trim removed 3 bases at V and 7 bases at J, leaving 3 bases unmatched. Regarding the study as a whole: These repertoire data do not allow conclusions about immunological memory after chemotherapy.

Amplification of TCR beta used genomic DNA extracted from peripheral blood. V is TRBV29-1 and J is TRBJ2-1; the match to TRBD2 covers 13 bases. This TCR was sampled from a human donor with a solid tumor. Sequencing was performed on blood. This CDR3 is CSVEGLAGLNEQFF. In nucleotides, the CDR3 is TGCAGCGTTGAGGGACTAGCGGGACTGAATGAGCAGTTCTTC.